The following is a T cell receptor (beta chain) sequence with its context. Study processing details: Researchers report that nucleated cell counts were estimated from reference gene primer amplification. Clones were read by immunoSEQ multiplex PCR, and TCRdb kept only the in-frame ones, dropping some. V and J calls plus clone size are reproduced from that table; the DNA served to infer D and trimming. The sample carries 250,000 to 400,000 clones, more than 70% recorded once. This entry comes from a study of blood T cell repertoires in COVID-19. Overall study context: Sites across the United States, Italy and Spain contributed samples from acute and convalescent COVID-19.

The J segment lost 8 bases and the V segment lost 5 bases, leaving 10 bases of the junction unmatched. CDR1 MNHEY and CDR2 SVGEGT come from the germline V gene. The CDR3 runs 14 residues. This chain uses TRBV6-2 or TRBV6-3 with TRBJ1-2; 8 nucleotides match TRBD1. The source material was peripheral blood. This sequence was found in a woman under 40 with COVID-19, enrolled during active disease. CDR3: CASSLRTGTIGYTF. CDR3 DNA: TGTGCCAGCAGTCTACGGACAGGGACGATCGGCTACACCTTC.